The TCR beta chain described here comes from a study of T cells in Graves' hyperthyroidism and ophthalmopathy. Clinical symptoms, serum thyroxine and TRAb, thyroid ultrasound and orbital computed tomography together formed the diagnostic basis. The length of the CDR3 is 16 residues. Per germline, CDR1 SGHVT and CDR2 SQSDAQ. With V trimmed by 3 bases and J by 5 bases, 7 bases remained unmatched. Amplified regions were TCR beta CDR3 sequences from RNA transcripts. During a first-round RT-PCR of the TCR CDR3, the HTBI primer set was used. In TCRdb, the multiplex PCR reads were re-called with MiXCR into one record per CDR3 protein. The sample carries 650,000 to 800,000 distinct CDR3 sequences, 45% recorded once.

The receptor was derived from an adult man with Graves' disease, either hyperthyroidism or ophthalmopathy (not recorded which). The sample was peripheral blood or thyroid tissue (not recorded which). The chain carries TRBV7-4 and TRBJ1-5; 10 bases agree with TRBD1. CDR3 nucleotides: TGTGCCAGCAGCTTCCGGGACAGGGGACAGGATCAGCCCCAGCATTTT. It translates to CASSFRDRGQDQPQHF.